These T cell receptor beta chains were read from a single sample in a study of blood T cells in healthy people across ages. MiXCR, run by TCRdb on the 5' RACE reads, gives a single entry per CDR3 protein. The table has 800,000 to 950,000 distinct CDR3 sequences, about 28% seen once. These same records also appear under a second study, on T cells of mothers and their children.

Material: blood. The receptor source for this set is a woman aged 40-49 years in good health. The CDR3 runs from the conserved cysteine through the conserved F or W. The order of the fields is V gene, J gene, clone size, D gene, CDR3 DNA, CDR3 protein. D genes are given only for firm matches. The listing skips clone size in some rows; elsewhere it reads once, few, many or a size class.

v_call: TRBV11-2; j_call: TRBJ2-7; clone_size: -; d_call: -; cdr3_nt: TGTGCCAGCAAGCTTATGACGGGGGACGAGCAGTACTTC; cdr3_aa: CASKLMTGDEQYF
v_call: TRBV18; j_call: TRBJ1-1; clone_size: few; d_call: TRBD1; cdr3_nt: TGTGCCAGCTCACCGATAGTGACAGGGGACACTGAAGCTTTCTTT; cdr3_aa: CASSPIVTGDTEAFF
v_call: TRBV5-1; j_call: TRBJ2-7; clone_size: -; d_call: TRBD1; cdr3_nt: TGCGCCAGCAGCTACCTGACCGGGACAGGGGGCGTCGAGCAGTACTTC; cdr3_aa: CASSYLTGTGGVEQYF
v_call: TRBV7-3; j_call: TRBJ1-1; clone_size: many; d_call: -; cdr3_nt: TGTGCCAGCAGCTTAGGAGGGGGGATGAACACTGAAGCTTTCTTT; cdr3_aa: CASSLGGGMNTEAFF
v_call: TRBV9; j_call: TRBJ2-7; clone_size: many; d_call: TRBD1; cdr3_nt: TGTGCCAGCAGCGCGACCGCCGGGACAGGGAGCTACGAGCAGTACTTC; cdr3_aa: CASSATAGTGSYEQYF
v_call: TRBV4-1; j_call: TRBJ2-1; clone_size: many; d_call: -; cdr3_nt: TGCGCCAGCAGCCAAGTACGGGGGACCTACAATGAGCAGTTCTTC; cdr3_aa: CASSQVRGTYNEQFF
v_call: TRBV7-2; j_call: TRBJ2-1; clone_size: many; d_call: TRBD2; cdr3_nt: TGTGCCAGCAGCTTAGGCAATCTAGCGGGGGATACAAGAGAGCAGTTCTTC; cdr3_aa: CASSLGNLAGDTREQFF
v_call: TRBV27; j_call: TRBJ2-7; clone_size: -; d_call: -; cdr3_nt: TGTGCCAGCAGTTTAACCCCAACAGCGGCGGTCTACGAGCAGTACTTC; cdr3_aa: CASSLTPTAAVYEQYF
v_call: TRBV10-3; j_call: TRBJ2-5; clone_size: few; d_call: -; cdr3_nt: TGTGCCATCAGTGATCGGGAGTACCAAGAGACCCAGTACTTC; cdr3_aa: CAISDREYQETQYF
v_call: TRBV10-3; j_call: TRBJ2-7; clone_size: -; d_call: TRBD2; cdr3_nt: TGTGCCATCAGTGATAAAAGAGCGGGGGATCCCTACGAGCAGTACTTC; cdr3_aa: CAISDKRAGDPYEQYF
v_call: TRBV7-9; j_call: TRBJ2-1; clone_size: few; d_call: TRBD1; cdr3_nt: TGTGCCAGCAGCAGTCGGGACAGATCCTACAATGAGCAGTTCTTC; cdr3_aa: CASSSRDRSYNEQFF
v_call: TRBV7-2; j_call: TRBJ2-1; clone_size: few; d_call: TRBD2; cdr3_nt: TGTGCCAGCAGCCCCCACCGGGTGGCTAGCGGGGGGGCGGGTAATGAGCAGTTCTTC; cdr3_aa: CASSPHRVASGGAGNEQFF
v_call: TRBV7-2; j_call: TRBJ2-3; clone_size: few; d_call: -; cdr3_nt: TGTGCCAGCAGCTTCGGTGCGGGGTTCTGGAATACGCAGTATTTT; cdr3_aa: CASSFGAGFWNTQYF
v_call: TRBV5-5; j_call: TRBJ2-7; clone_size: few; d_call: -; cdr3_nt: TGTGCCAGCAGCCTCTACCACCTTGGTACGGGCTACGAGCAGTACTTC; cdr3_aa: CASSLYHLGTGYEQYF
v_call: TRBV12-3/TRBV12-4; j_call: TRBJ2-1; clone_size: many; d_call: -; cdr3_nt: TGTGCCAGCAGTTTCCCCCAGGGGTTGGGGAATGAGCAGTTCTTC; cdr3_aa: CASSFPQGLGNEQFF
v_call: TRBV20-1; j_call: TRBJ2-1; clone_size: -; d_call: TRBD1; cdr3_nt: TGCAGTGCTAGGCGGCCAGGGGGAGCCGATGAGCAGTTCTTC; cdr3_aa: CSARRPGGADEQFF
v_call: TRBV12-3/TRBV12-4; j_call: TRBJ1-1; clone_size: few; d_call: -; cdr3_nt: TGTGCCAGCAGTTTGAGGGGACCGCGAGCTTTCTTT; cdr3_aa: CASSLRGPRAFF
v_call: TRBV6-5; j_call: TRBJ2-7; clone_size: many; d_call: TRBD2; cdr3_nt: TGTGCCAGCAGTTACTCGACTAGCGGGACCTCCTACGAGCAGTACTTC; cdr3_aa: CASSYSTSGTSYEQYF
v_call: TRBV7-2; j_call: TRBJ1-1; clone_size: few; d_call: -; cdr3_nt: TGTGCCAGCAGCGGTTGGCCGGAAACTGAAGCTTTCTTT; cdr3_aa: CASSGWPETEAFF
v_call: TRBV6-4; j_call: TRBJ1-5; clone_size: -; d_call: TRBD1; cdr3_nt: TGTGCCAGCAGTGACTCGGGCAGGGGGCGTCAGCCCCAGCATTTT; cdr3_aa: CASSDSGRGRQPQHF
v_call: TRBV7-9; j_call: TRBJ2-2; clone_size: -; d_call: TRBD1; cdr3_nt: TGTGCCAGCAGCCTGGGAACCGGGACAGGGTTGGCCGGGGAGCTGTTTTTT; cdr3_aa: CASSLGTGTGLAGELFF
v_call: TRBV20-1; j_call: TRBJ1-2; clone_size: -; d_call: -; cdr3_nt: TGCAGTGCTAGAGATTTAACAGGCCGACGGGGGGGCTACACCTTC; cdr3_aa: CSARDLTGRRGGYTF